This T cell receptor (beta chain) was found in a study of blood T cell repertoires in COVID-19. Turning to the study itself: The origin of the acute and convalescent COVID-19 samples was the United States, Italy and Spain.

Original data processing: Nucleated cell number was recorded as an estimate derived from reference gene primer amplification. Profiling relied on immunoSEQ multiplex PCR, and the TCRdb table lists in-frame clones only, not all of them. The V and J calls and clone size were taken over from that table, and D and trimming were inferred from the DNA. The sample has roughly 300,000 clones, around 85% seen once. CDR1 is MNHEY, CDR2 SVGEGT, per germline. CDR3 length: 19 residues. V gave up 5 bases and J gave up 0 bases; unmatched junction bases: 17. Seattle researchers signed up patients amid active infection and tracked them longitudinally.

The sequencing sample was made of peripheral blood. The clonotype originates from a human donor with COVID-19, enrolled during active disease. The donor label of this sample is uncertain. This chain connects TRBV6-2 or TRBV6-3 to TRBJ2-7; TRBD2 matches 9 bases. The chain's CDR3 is CASSHKATVRREGSYEQYF. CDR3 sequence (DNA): TGTGCCAGCAGTCACAAGGCTACTGTGCGGCGGGAGGGCTCCTACGAGCAGTACTTC.